The rows below give T cell receptor beta chains drawn from one sample of a study of Graves' ophthalmopathy and Graves' hyperthyroidism. TCRdb redid the calling of the multiplex PCR reads with MiXCR, one entry per CDR3 protein. The sample yields approximately 330,000 distinct CDR3 sequences, roughly 15% seen once. The specimen sequenced was peripheral blood. These receptors all come from an adult man with Graves' ophthalmopathy. The CDR3 runs from the conserved cysteine through the conserved F or W. A D gene is named only where the DNA matches it firmly. A row's size may be missing; if present it is once, few, many or a size class.

V	size	D	J	DNA	CDR3
TRBV3-1	many	TRBD1	TRBJ1-6	TGTGCCAGCAGCCAGTGGACAGGTTCGAATAATTCACCCCTCCACTTT	CASSQWTGSNNSPLHF
TRBV19	many	TRBD1	TRBJ1-1	TGTGCCAGTAGTAAGACAGGGTTTTCCACTGAAGCTTTCTTT	CASSKTGFSTEAFF
TRBV24-1	many	TRBD1	TRBJ1-2	TGTGCCACCAGACGGGACAGGGGGTCCGGCTACACCTTC	CATRRDRGSGYTF
TRBV19	many	-	TRBJ1-1	TGTGCCAGCAGTCTTGCCGAGACACTAAACACGAACACTGAAGCTTTCTTT	CASSLAETLNTNTEAFF
TRBV11-1	many	TRBD2	TRBJ2-7	TGTGCCAGCAGCACTAAGACTAGCGGGGTTTCCTACGAGCAGTACTTC	CASSTKTSGVSYEQYF
TRBV12-5	-	-	TRBJ1-1	TGTGCTACCACAGGGTATACCTCGGGCACTGAAGCTTTCTTT	CATTGYTSGTEAFF
TRBV25-1	many	-	TRBJ1-6	TGTGCCAGCAGTCCAACGGGCTCACCCCTCCACTTT	CASSPTGSPLHF
TRBV5-1	many	TRBD1	TRBJ2-4	TGCGCCAGCAGTCGGCCCGGGACAGGGTCGGCTGCAAACATTCAGTACTTC	CASSRPGTGSAANIQYF
TRBV7-8	-	-	TRBJ1-5	TGTGCCAGCAGCTCCCCCTATAGCAATCAGCCCCAGCATTTT	CASSSPYSNQPQHF
TRBV6-1	few	-	TRBJ2-7	TGTGCCAGCAGCGCGCCCCCACGCAACGAGCAGTACTTC	CASSAPPRNEQYF
TRBV6-2/TRBV6-3	-	TRBD1	TRBJ2-7	TGTGCCAGCAGTTACGGCGTGGGGACAGGGTTCGACGAGCAGTACTTC	CASSYGVGTGFDEQYF
TRBV30	-	-	TRBJ1-1	TGTGCCTGGAGTCCGTGGATAGGGATGAACACTGAAGCTTACTTT	CAWSPWIGMNTEAYF
TRBV28	-	TRBD1	TRBJ2-7	TGTGCCAGCAGTTACAGGACAGGGGGCCGGGAGCAGTACTTC	CASSYRTGGREQYF
TRBV6-1	once	TRBD1	TRBJ2-7	TGTGCCAGCAGTAGCCGAGGGGGCCTGAGATCCTACGAGCAGTACTTC	CASSSRGGLRSYEQYF
TRBV5-1	-	-	TRBJ2-6	TGCGCCAGCAGCTTGGCAGGAGTTGGCTCTGGGGCCAACGTCCTGACTTTC	CASSLAGVGSGANVLTF
TRBV19	many	-	TRBJ1-2	TGTGCCAGTATGGCCGTCTCTAACTATGGCTACACCTTC	CASMAVSNYGYTF
TRBV7-2	many	-	TRBJ2-7	TGTGCCAGCAGCACACAGGAGCCCTACGAGCAGTACTTC	CASSTQEPYEQYF
TRBV7-2	many	-	TRBJ2-7	TGTGCCAGCAGCTTATGGTCGGACAGCTACTACGAGCAGTACTTC	CASSLWSDSYYEQYF
TRBV15	-	-	TRBJ2-7	TGTGCCACCAGCAACCCAGTGAAAACAGGGTTCCAGCAGTACTTC	CATSNPVKTGFQQYF
TRBV20-1	-	TRBD1	TRBJ2-7	TGCAGTGCTAGAGCGGTCAGGGGGATCAATACCTACGAGCAGTACTTC	CSARAVRGINTYEQYF
TRBV10-3	many	-	TRBJ1-2	TGTGCCATCAGTGGGGAGGTAAAAACCGGCTACACCTTC	CAISGEVKTGYTF
TRBV12-3/TRBV12-4	-	-	TRBJ2-7	TGTGCCAGCAGCATACTGACAGCCAACGAGCAGTACTTC	CASSILTANEQYF
TRBV11-3	many	TRBD1	TRBJ1-5	TGTGCCAGCAGCCCTGGTGACAGGGAGCTTAGCAATCAGCCCCAGCATTTT	CASSPGDRELSNQPQHF
TRBV11-2	many	-	TRBJ2-7	TGTGTCAGCAGCGGCGCGAGTTACGAGCAGTACTTC	CVSSGASYEQYF
TRBV6-1	many	-	TRBJ2-5	TGTGCCAGCATCCCCTCGGACCTTGAGACCCAGTACTTC	CASIPSDLETQYF
TRBV5-1	many	-	TRBJ2-5	TGCGCCAGCAGCTTGGAGGCTGAACAAGAGACCCAGTACTTC	CASSLEAEQETQYF
TRBV12-3/TRBV12-4	many	TRBD1	TRBJ1-1	TGTGCCAGCAGTCCTGGAAGCAGGGGGCAAAGTGAAGCTTTCTTT	CASSPGSRGQSEAFF
TRBV7-9	many	-	TRBJ1-1	TGTGCCAGCAGCCTTAGCGGGGAAGGCACTGAAGCTTTCTTT	CASSLSGEGTEAFF